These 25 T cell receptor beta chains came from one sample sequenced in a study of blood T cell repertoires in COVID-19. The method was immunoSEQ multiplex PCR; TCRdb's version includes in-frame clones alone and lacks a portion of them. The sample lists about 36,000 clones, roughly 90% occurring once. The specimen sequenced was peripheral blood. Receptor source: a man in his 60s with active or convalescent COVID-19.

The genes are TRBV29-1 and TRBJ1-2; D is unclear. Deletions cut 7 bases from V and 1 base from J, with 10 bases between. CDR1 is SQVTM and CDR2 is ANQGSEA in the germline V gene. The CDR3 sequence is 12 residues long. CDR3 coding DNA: TGCAGCGGGCAAGAACATAACTATGGCTACACCTTC. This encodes CSGQEHNYGYTF.

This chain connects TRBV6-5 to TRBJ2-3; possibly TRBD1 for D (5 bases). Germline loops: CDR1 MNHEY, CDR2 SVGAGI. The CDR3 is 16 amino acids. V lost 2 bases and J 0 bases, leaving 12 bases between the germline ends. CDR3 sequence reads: CASSYIGHTSTDTQYF. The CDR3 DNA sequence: TGTGCCAGCAGTTACATCGGACATACGAGCACAGATACGCAGTATTTT.

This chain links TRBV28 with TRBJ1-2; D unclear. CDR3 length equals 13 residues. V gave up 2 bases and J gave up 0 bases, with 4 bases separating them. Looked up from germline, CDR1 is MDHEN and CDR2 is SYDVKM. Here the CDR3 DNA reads TGTGCCAGCAGTTTACGGGCTAACTATGGCTACACCTTC. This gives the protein CASSLRANYGYTF.

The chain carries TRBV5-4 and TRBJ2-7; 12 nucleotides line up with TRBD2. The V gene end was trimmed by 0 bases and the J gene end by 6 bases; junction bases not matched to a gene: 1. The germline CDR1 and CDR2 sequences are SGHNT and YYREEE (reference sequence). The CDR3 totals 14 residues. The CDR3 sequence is CASSLASGRGEQYF. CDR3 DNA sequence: TGTGCCAGCAGCTTGGCTAGCGGGAGGGGCGAGCAGTACTTC.

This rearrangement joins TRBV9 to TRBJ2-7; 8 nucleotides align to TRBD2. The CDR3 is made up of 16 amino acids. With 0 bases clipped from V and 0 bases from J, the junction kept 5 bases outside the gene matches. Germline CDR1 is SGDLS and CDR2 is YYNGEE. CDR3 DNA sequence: TGTGCCAGCAGCGTAGGGATAGCGGGGAGCTCCTACGAGCAGTACTTC. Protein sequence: CASSVGIAGSSYEQYF.

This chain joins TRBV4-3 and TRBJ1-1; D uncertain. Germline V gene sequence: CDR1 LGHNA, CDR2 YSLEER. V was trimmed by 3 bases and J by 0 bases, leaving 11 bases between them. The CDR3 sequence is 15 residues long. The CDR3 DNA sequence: TGCGCCAGCAGCCACTATCCCAGGATGAACACTGAAGCTTTCTTT. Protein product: CASSHYPRMNTEAFF.

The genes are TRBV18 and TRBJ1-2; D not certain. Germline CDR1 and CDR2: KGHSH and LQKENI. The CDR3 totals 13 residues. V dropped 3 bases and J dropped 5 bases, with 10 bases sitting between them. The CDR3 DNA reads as TGTGCCAGCTCACCCGATTCCGAGTATGGCTACACCTTC. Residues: CASSPDSEYGYTF.

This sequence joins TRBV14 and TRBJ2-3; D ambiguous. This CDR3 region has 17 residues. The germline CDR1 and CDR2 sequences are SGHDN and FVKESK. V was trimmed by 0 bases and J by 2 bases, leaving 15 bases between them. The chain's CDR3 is CASSQDDWALSTDTQYF. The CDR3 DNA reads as TGTGCCAGCAGCCAAGATGATTGGGCACTTTCCACAGATACGCAGTATTTT.

The CDR3, as DNA: TGTGCCACCAGTGACGTCGGACTGGGCGACACCATATATTTT. Encoded protein: CATSDVGLGDTIYF. The rearrangement links TRBV24-1 to TRBJ1-3; no clear D gene. The CDR3 has 14 amino acids. The germline CDR1 and CDR2 sequences are KGHDR and SFDVKD. V dropped 4 bases and J dropped 8 bases, with 14 bases sitting between them.

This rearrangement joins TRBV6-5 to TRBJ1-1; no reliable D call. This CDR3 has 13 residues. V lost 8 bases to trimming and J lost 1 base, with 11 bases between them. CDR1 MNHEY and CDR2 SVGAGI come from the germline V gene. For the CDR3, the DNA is TGTGCCAGCCGCTATACCCGGAACACTGAAGCTTTCTTT. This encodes CASRYTRNTEAFF.

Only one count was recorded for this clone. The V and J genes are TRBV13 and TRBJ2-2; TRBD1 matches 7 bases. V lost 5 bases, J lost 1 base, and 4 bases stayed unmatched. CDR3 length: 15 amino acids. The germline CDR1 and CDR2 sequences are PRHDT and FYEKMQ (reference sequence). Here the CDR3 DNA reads TGTGCCAGCAGCCGGACAGGAGGGAACACCGGGGAGCTGTTTTTT. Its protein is CASSRTGGNTGELFF.

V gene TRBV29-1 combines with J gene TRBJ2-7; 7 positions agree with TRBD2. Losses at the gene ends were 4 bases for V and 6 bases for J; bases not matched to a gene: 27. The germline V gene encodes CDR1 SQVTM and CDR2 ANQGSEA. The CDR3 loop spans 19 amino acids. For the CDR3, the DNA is TGCAGCGTTGCCCGAATGAGAGGGGTGGCGGGAGACCCGGTAGGCGAGCAGTACTTC. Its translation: CSVARMRGVAGDPVGEQYF.

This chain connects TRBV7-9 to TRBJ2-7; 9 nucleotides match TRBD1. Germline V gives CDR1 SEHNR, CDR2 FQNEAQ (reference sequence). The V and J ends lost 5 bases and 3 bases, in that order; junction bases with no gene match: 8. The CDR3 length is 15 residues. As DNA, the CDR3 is TGTGCCAGCAGCACCGGGACAGGGCCCCTCTACGAGCAGTACTTC. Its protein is CASSTGTGPLYEQYF. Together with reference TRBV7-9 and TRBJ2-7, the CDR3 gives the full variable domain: DTGVSQNPRHKITKRGQNVTFRCDPISEHNRLYWYRQTLGQGPEFLTYFQNEAQLEKSRLLSDRFSAERPKGSFSTLEIQRTEQGDSAMYLCASSTGTGPLYEQYFGPGTRLTVT.

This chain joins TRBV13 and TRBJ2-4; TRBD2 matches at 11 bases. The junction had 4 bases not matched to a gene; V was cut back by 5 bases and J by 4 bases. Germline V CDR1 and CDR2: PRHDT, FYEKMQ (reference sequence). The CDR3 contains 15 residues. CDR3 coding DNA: TGTGCCAGCAGCCGGACTAGCGGGTCTAAAAACATTCAGTACTTC. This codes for CASSRTSGSKNIQYF.

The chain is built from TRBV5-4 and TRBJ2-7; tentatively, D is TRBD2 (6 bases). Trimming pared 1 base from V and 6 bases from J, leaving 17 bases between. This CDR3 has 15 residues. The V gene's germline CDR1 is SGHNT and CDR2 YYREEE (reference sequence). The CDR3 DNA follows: TGTGCCAGCAGCTTGAAACAGCCCGGGGGTCTCGAGCAGTACTTC. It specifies CASSLKQPGGLEQYF.

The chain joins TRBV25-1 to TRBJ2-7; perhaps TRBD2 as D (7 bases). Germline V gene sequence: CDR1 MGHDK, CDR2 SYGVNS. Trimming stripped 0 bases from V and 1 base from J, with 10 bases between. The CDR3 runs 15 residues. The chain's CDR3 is CASSEYEGGSYEQYF. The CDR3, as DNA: TGTGCCAGCAGTGAATATGAGGGGGGGTCCTACGAGCAGTACTTC.

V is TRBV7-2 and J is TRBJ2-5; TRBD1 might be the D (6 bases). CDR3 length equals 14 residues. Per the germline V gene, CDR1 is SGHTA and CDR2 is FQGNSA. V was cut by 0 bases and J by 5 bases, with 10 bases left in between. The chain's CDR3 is CASSLARGMETQYF. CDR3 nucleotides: TGTGCCAGCAGCTTAGCGAGGGGGATGGAGACCCAGTACTTC. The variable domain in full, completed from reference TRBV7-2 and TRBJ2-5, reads GAGVSQSPSNKVTEKGKDVELRCDPISGHTALYWYRQSLGQGLEFLIYFQGNSAPDKSGLPSDRFSAERTGGSVSTLTIQRTQQEDSAVYLCASSLARGMETQYFGPGTRLLVL.

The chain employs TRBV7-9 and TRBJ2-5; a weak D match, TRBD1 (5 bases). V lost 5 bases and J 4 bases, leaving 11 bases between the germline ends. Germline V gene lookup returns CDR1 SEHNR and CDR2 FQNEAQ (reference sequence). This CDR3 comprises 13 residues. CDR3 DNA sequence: TGTGCCAGCAGCCGCGATAGGGGAGAGACCCAGTACTTC. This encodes CASSRDRGETQYF.

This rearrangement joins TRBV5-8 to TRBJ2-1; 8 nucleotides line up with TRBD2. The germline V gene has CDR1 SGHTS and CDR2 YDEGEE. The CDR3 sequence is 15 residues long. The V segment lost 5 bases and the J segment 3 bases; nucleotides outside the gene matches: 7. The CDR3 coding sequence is TGTGCCAGCAGAAAAGCGGGAGTACTCTACAATGAGCAGTTCTTC. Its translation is CASRKAGVLYNEQFF.

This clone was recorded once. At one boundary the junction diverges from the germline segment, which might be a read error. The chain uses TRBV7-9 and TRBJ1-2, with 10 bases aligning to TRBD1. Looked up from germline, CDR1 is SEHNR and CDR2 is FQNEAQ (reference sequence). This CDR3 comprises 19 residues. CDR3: CASSFGTLFRQGANYGYTF. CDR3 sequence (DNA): TGTGCCAGCAGCTTTGGGACCCTGTTCCGACAGGGGGCAAACTACGGCTACACCTTC.

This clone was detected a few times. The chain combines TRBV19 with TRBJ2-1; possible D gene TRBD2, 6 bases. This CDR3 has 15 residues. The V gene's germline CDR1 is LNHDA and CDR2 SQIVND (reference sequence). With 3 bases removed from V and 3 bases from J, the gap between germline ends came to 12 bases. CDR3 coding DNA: TGTGCCAGTAGTATTGGGGGGAGTATCTACAATGAGCAGTTCTTC. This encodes CASSIGGSIYNEQFF. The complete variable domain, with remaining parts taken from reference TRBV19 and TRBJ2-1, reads DGGITQSPKYLFRKEGQNVTLSCEQNLNHDAMYWYRQDPGQGLRLIYYSQIVNDFQKGDIAEGYSVSREKKESFPLTVTSAQKNPTAFYLCASSIGGSIYNEQFFGPGTRLTVL.

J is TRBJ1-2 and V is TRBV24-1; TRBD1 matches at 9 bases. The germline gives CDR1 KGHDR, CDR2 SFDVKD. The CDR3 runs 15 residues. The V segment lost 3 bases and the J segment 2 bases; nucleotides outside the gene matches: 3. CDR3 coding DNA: TGTGCCACCAGTGATCAGGGACAGGGAAACTATGGCTACACCTTC. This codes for CATSDQGQGNYGYTF.

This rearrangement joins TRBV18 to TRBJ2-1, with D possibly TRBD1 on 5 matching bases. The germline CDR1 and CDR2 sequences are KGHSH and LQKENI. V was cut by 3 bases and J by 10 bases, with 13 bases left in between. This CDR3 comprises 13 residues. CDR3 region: CASSPSGLWEQFF. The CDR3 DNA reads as TGTGCCAGCTCACCGTCAGGGTTGTGGGAGCAGTTCTTC.

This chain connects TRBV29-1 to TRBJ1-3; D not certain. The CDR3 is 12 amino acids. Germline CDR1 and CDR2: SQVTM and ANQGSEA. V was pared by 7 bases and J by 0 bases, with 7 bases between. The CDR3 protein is CSAPGSGNTIYF. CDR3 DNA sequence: TGCAGCGCCCCAGGCTCTGGAAACACCATATATTTT.

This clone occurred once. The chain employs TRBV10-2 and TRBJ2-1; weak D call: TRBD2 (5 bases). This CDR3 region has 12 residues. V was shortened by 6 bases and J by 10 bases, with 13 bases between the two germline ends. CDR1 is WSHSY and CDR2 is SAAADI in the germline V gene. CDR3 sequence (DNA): TGCGCCAGCAGCCCCAGCCTAGCAGAGCAGTTCTTC. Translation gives CASSPSLAEQFF.